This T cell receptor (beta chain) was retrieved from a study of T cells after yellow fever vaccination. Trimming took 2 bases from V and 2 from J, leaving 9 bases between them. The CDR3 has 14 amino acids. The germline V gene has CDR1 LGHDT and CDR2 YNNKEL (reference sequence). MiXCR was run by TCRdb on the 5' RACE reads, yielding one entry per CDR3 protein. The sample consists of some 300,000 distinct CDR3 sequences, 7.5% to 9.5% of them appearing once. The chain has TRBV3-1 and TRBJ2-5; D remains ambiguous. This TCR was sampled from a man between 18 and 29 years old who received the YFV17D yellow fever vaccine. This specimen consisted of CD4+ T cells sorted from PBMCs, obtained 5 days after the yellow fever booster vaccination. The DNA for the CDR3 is TGTGCCAGCAGCCAATCGGACGGGCAAGAGACCCAGTACTTC. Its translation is CASSQSDGQETQYF.